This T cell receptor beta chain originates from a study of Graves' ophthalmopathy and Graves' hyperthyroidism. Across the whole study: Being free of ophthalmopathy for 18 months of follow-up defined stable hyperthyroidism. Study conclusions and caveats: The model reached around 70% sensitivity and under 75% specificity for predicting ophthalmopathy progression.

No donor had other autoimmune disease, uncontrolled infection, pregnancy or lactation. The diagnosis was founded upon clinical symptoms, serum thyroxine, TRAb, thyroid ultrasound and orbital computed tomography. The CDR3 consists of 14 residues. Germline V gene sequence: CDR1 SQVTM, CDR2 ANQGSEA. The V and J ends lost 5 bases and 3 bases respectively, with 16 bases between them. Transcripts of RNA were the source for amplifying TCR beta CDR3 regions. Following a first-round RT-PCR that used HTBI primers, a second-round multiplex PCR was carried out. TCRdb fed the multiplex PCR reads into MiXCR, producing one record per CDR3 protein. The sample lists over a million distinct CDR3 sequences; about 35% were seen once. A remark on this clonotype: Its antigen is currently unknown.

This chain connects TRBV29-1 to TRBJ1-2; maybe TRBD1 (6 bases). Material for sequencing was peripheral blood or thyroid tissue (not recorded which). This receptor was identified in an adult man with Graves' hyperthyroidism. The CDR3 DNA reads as TGCAGCGTTTCCCGGGACACCGACGACTATGGCTACACCTTC. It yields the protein CSVSRDTDDYGYTF.